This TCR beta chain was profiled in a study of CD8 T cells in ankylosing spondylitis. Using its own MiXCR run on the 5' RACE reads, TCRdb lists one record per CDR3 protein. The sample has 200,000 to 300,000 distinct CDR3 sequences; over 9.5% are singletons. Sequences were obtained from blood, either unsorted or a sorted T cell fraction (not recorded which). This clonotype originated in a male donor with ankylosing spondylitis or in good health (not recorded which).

The CDR3 loop is CASSRDSNYGYTF. DNA of the CDR3: TGCGCCAGCAGCCGAGACAGTAACTATGGCTACACCTTC. The chain recombines TRBV4-1 with TRBJ1-2, with D perhaps TRBD1 (5 bases). Germline CDR1 reads MGHRA; CDR2 reads YSYEKL. Trimming left V 4 bases short and J 1 base short, with 7 bases between. CDR3 length: 13 amino acids.